This record looks at one TCR beta chain sequence and its context. No antigen is known for it. Base qualities are not recorded, but no much larger clone differs from it by a single base. This entry belongs to a study of cytomegalovirus exposure and HLA in healthy donors listed by TCRdb under 2017. In terms of the full investigation: In an earlier analysis of 587 of the donors, 276 Gb of sequence data and 90 million to 130 million unique TCR beta sequences from approximately 180 million T cells were reported. About 300 gigabases of sequencing data and roughly 90 million unique TCR sequences were included in an early release covering several hundred HLA-typed donors. Among the roughly 390 genotyped donors, around 81% belonged to the genetic ancestry cluster associated with self-reported Caucasian donors. The study was designed to test whether signatures of past pathogen exposure could be identified by cataloging public T cell receptors. The T cell repertoires of 550 to 850 subjects were profiled by immunosequencing and related to cytomegalovirus serostatus. A separate validation cohort of 100 to 150 different subjects was used in addition to the approximately 640-subject first cohort. To predict cytomegalovirus infection status, the study combined high-throughput TCR immunosequencing, statistical association of individual TCRs with disease status, and machine learning. To study patterns of TCR occurrence, a later analysis re-analyzed previously published TCR beta repertoires from several hundred donors and added high-resolution HLA genotyping. Rather than drawing on any new phenotypic data, the later analysis identified candidate immune exposures from TCR beta sequences and the way those sequences occurred across donors. In an earlier analysis of roughly 600 of the donors, high-throughput TCR beta sequencing was used to judge whether each TCR beta V gene segment behaved as functional or pseudogenic. Donor age, sex, ethnicity and CMV serostatus were compiled together with the repertoire data. A later genetic analysis used genome-wide SNP genotypes for about 60% of the roughly 700 donors, treating that subset as a discovery cohort. All discovery cohort repertoires had been generated on a single sequencing platform. Class I and class II HLA loci were covered by the typing at four-digit resolution. The number of typed donors differed by locus: roughly 620-640 for A, B, C, DRB1 and DQB1; approximately 520 for DQA1; 606 for DPA1; and about 450 for DPB1. Because of strong linkage in the cohort, five DR-DQ haplotypes were treated as single units for association and clustering. On average, around 240,000 unique TCR beta nucleotide sequences were sequenced per donor among some 430 genotyped donors of the cohort, with roughly 18% of those sequences being non-productive.

The library was generated by the immunoSEQ multiplex PCR assay. The multiplex PCR relied on a mix of 60 forward primers for TCR Vbeta segments and 13 reverse primers for TCR Jbeta segments. A multiplex PCR assay on genomic DNA amplified the CDR3 region of rearranged TCR beta genes. On the Illumina HiSeq System, the amplified TCR beta libraries were sequenced as 87-base-pair reads. The original pipeline was this. Across the 600 to 700 repertoires, a later analysis counted tens of millions of unique TCR beta chains, 9.5 million to 12 million of which were shared by at least two donors. To remove PCR and sequencing errors, raw reads were error-corrected and collapsed into unique sequences using a nearest-neighbor algorithm that merged closely related sequences. CDR3 sequences were aligned to IMGT reference sequences to assign V, D and J gene segments. For a sequence to be retained, a match of at least six nucleotides to both a V gene segment and a J gene segment was required. Rearrangements were classified as productive when the CDR3 lacked stop codons and remained in frame with V and J, and all other rearrangements were classified as non-productive. CDR3 was defined by IMGT convention, running from the second conserved V-encoded cysteine to the conserved J-encoded phenylalanine. Sequences without an unambiguous match to a single V gene segment were excluded from the earlier analysis of several hundred of the donors. In an earlier analysis of a few hundred of the donors, a V segment was called functional when productive rearrangements were above 56.7%, and segregating when the standard deviation between donors exceeded 5%. A statistical classification framework was built for diagnosing cytomegalovirus status from the catalog of TCR beta chain sequences. A later analysis assigned V and J genes by comparing TCR nucleotide sequences with IMGT/GENE-DB human TR gene sequences. In a later analysis, CDR3 sequences and most-parsimonious VDJ recombination scenarios were assigned using the TCRdist pipeline. In a later analysis, every TCR beta chain was defined by the combination of its CDR3 amino acid sequence and its V-gene family, and reads without a unique V-gene family were dropped. In a later analysis, 450 to 600 highly shared, low-generation-probability nucleotide sequences were removed to address suspected cross-contamination and a sequencing artifact. A later analysis calculated a clonal expansion index for each public chain from normalized within-repertoire ranks of inferred template counts. Generation probabilities in a later analysis came from a VDJ recombination model fitted to out-of-frame rearrangements, and those results were checked against IGoR. Hypergeometric tests were used in a later analysis to score TCR-TCR, TCR-HLA and TCR-CMV co-occurrence, with a repertoire-size bias correction applied to the TCR pairs. In a later analysis, false discovery rates were estimated by permuting HLA or CMV assignments 20 times. In a later analysis, co-occurring TCRs were grouped with DBSCAN, and TCRdist sequence similarity was added when clustering was performed within HLA-allele-positive subsets. For co-occurrence clustering, repertoires with fewer than 30,000 or more than 120,000 public chains were excluded, along with 4 to 6 repertoires with anomalous nucleotide sharing. In its TCRdb copy, this immuneACCESS table keeps in-frame sequences only and misses some clones. Where compared with another copy, unresolved V genes explain less than half of these, and the others have no known cause. From that table come the V and J calls and clone size; the DNA was used to work out D and trimming. The sample profile shows some 150,000 clones; around 73% of them were found once. The ten largest account for 14% of the sample.

The paper as a whole reports these results and caveats: Cytomegalovirus status was reported to be diagnosed by the classifier with high specificity and sensitivity in both the original and validation cohorts. Most CMV-associated TCR beta chains appeared to be HLA-restricted in a later analysis, and the HLA associations seemed to be driven largely by CMV exposure. The sequencing pipeline was judged likely to have produced a cluster of highly shared sequence variants as a technical artifact. A few of the identified cytomegalovirus-associated TCR beta chains were confirmed in vitro to be specific for cytomegalovirus antigens. An association between a missense DCLRE1C variant and V-gene and J-gene trimming of TCR beta chains was found in a later genetic analysis and replicated in an independent cohort. In a later analysis, several top co-occurrence clusters were reported to appear linked to parvovirus B19, influenza, CMV and Epstein-Barr virus. Immune exposure information for the cohort was limited to CMV serostatus. The study gave a list of around 170 TCR beta chains associated with cytomegalovirus. Correlated functional status among segregating V segments might reflect linkage disequilibrium, but an unknown experimental factor could not be ruled out. Because HLA typing was missing for some donors at each locus, association tests included only the typed subset. The presence/absence analyses assumed that sequencing depth was roughly uniform across donors, and that assumption may not be true. A later analysis associated 15,000 or so TCR beta sequences with specific HLA alleles at a false discovery rate of 0.05. The cohort was sequenced for TCR beta chains only, and without alpha or paired-chain data the features that could be detected were limited. A later analysis found that TCR association rates varied across HLA loci, with DRB1 alleles showing the most associated TCRs and HLA-C alleles the fewest. Compared with equally common non-associated chains, HLA-associated TCR beta chains in a later analysis were more clonally expanded and had lower generation probabilities. An earlier analysis of approximately 600 of the donors showed that most TCR beta V segments appeared in productive rearrangements either about 87% or about 30% of the time, which broadly matched IMGT annotations. A further reported finding was that TCR beta sequences accurately predicted the HLA-A and HLA-B alleles for most subjects in the first cohort. While some public TCRs were present in many individuals, most TCR sequences turned up only very rarely across donors. A later genetic analysis reported fewer N-insertions in productive TCRs among donors in an Asian-associated ancestry cluster than the roughly 640-donor mean. The authors suggested that the approach could potentially be extended to other disease states and immunological phenotypes. When HLA alleles, especially DR and DQ, strongly co-occurred, attributing TCR associations to individual alleles was difficult. The 87-base-pair reads could not distinguish some IMGT-functional V segments, including TRBV6-2 and TRBV6-3, so those segments were excluded. The earlier analysis of fewer than 750 of the donors excluded roughly 17 rarely observed V segments, including chromosome 9 orphons, because counts were too low.

The cohort consisted of 650 to 700 healthy bone marrow donors. At the time of sampling, all cohort members were nominally healthy, though unrecorded immune exposures were likely present. Of the approximately 670 cohort members, around 310 had a positive CMV serostatus and about 400 had a negative one, while no CMV serostatus was recorded for the donor. Every donor gave a peripheral blood sample, and the peripheral blood mononuclear cells from that sample were used for TCR beta sequencing. The Qiagen DNeasy Blood Extraction Kit was used to extract genomic DNA from the blood cell samples. V has 1 base trimmed and J has 8 bases trimmed; junction bases matching no gene number 5. The CDR3 holds 15 amino acids from the cysteine to the phenylalanine. CDR3 DNA only is kept here, 45 bases in frame from base 1.

Sequencing input: PBMCs. The chain couples TRBV23-1 to TRBJ1-4; 9 nucleotides in the junction match TRBD1. TRBV23-1 is known as an ORF, though its function is uncertain. This TCR was sampled from a human donor in good health. The DNA sequence is as follows: TGCGCCAGCAGTCAATGGGACAGGGTTCGGGAAAAACTGTTTTTT. Translated, this gives CASSQWDRVREKLFF.